This passage covers 22 T cell receptor beta chains from one sample sequenced in a study of early T cells in non-severe SARS-CoV-2 infection. TCRdb reprocessed the 5' RACE reads via MiXCR and lists one record per CDR3 protein. The sample contains about 52,000 distinct CDR3 sequences, approximately 10% of which appear only once. The sample was whole blood. All receptors derive from an adult who was a healthcare worker with PCR-confirmed SARS-CoV-2 infection or an uninfected control (not recorded which).

V and J are TRBV7-9 and TRBJ2-3; 10 nucleotides agree with TRBD2. Germline CDR1 and CDR2: SEHNR and FQNEAQ (reference sequence). This CDR3 is built from 21 residues. J was trimmed by 0 bases and V by 4 bases; bases with no gene match: 19. CDR3 sequence: CASSSTFGHTSGNTSTDTQYF. CDR3 bases: TGTGCCAGCAGCTCGACTTTTGGGCACACTAGCGGGAATACTAGCACAGATACGCAGTATTTT. Full variable domain (outside the CDR3, taken from reference TRBV7-9 and TRBJ2-3): DTGVSQNPRHKITKRGQNVTFRCDPISEHNRLYWYRQTLGQGPEFLTYFQNEAQLEKSRLLSDRFSAERPKGSFSTLEIQRTEQGDSAMYLCASSSTFGHTSGNTSTDTQYFGPGTRLTVL.

For this clonotype: Germline is not matched at one junction end, which may reflect a read error. The rearrangement joins TRBV7-7 to TRBJ2-7; the match to TRBD1 covers 7 bases. This CDR3 is built from 15 residues. In germline, CDR1 is SSHAT, CDR2 FNYEAQ (reference sequence). CDR3 protein: CASSFRQGMGYEQYF. In nucleotides, the CDR3 is TGTGCTAGCAGCTTTCGACAGGGAATGGGCTACGAGCAGTACTTC.

Notes on this clonotype: Since a much larger clone is just one base distant, this may be a read error. The chain uses TRBV19 and TRBJ2-1; maybe TRBD2 (6 bases). V shed 7 bases and J shed 3 bases, with 19 bases lying between them. Germline loops: CDR1 LNHDA, CDR2 SQIVND (reference sequence). This CDR3 is 16 amino acids long. The CDR3 nucleotides are TGTGCCAGTAATAGGAGGGGACGGAGCTACTACAATGAGCAGTTCTTC. Translating it yields CASNRRGRSYYNEQFF.

This clonotype was found a few times. The chain links TRBV20-1 to TRBJ1-1, with D hard to call. V lost 1 base, J lost 8 bases, and 14 bases lay in between. The CDR3 consists of 13 residues. Germline-derived CDR1 and CDR2 are DFQATT and SNEGSKA (reference sequence). The CDR3 spells CSARVQPWLEAFF. The CDR3 DNA is TGCAGTGCTAGAGTACAACCATGGCTCGAAGCTTTCTTT.

This clonotype was seen many times. V usage is TRBV11-2 and J usage is TRBJ1-2; D is unresolved. CDR3 size: 14 residues. Germline-derived CDR1 and CDR2 are SGHAT and FQNNGV. V dropped 7 bases and J dropped 0 bases, with 12 bases sitting between them. The CDR3 region is CASTESRANYGYTF. For the CDR3, the DNA is TGTGCCAGCACCGAAAGCCGGGCTAACTATGGCTACACCTTC.

V usage is TRBV7-2 and J usage is TRBJ2-3, with D maybe TRBD1 (5 bases). The CDR3 is 15 amino acids. Germline V lookup: CDR1 SGHTA, CDR2 FQGNSA. V gave up 5 bases and J gave up 5 bases, with 17 bases separating them. CDR3 protein: CASSGDKGRGDTQYF. CDR3 coding DNA: TGTGCCAGCAGCGGGGATAAGGGGCGAGGAGATACGCAGTATTTT. Looking up the rest from reference TRBV7-2 and TRBJ2-3 gives the full variable domain: GAGVSQSPSNKVTEKGKDVELRCDPISGHTALYWYRQSLGQGLEFLIYFQGNSAPDKSGLPSDRFSAERTGGSVSTLTIQRTQQEDSAVYLCASSGDKGRGDTQYFGPGTRLTVL.

This clonotype was seen more than once but under ten times. This CDR3 reads CASSQVIGTPGNQPQHF. CDR3 coding DNA: TGTGCCAGCAGTCAAGTAATCGGGACACCCGGCAATCAGCCCCAGCATTTT. This sequence joins TRBV12-3 or TRBV12-4 and TRBJ1-5; D may be TRBD1 (6 bases). This CDR3 is built from 17 residues. Trimming took 5 bases from V and 2 from J, leaving 19 bases between them.

This CDR3 reads CASSQARTQYF. In nucleotides, the CDR3 is TGTGCCAGCAGCCAAGCGCGGACCCAGTACTTC. The chain is built from TRBV3-1 and TRBJ2-5; D remains ambiguous. Germline V gene sequence: CDR1 LGHDT, CDR2 YNNKEL (reference sequence). The CDR3 is 11 amino acids. V was shortened by 1 base and J by 7 bases, with 4 bases between the two germline ends.

This clonotype was found many times. This sequence joins TRBV4-2 and TRBJ1-1; 7 bases are a match to TRBD1. V gave up 0 bases and J gave up 1 base; unmatched junction bases: 2. The CDR3 sequence is 15 residues long. From germline, CDR1 is LGHNA and CDR2 YNFKEQ. The CDR3 coding sequence is TGTGCCAGCAGCCAAGAGAGGACAGGGAACACTGAAGCTTTCTTT. It codes for CASSQERTGNTEAFF.

This clonotype appeared many times. The V call is TRBV21-1, the J call TRBJ1-1; the D call TRBD1 from the table was never checked on the DNA. TRBV21-1 is termed a pseudogene. CDR3 length equals 16 residues. The DNA for the CDR3 is TGTGCCAGCAGCAAAAGGGCGGGACAGGGGGAGCCTGAAGCTTTCTTT. Encoded protein: CASSKRAGQGEPEAFF.

This sequence joins TRBV15 and TRBJ2-1; 11 bases agree with TRBD2. The trim removed 4 bases at V and 8 bases at J, leaving 7 bases unmatched. Germline CDR1 reads LNHNV; CDR2 reads YYDKDF (reference sequence). CDR3 length: 15 amino acids. CDR3 DNA sequence: TGTGCCACCAGCACACTGACTAGCGGGATGGATGAGCAGTTCTTC. As protein: CATSTLTSGMDEQFF.

The genes are TRBV20-1 and TRBJ1-5; D unresolved. V was shortened by 3 bases and J by 4 bases, with 7 bases between the two germline ends. Germline assignment: CDR1 DFQATT and CDR2 SNEGSKA (reference sequence). This CDR3 has 12 amino acids. CDR3 DNA sequence: TGCAGTGCTAGCATCACTAATCAGCCCCAGCATTTT. Protein product: CSASITNQPQHF.

V usage is TRBV7-2 and J usage is TRBJ2-3; D might be TRBD2 (5 bases). The ends were cut back, 4 bases at V and 6 bases at J, with 11 bases in the middle. Germline V lookup: CDR1 SGHTA, CDR2 FQGNSA. This CDR3 region has 13 residues. CDR3 sequence: CASSSFTGDTQYF. CDR3 in DNA: TGTGCCAGCAGCTCATTTACGGGGGATACGCAGTATTTT.

Turning to this clonotype: A much larger clone sits a single nucleotide away, making a read error possible. V usage is TRBV18 and J usage is TRBJ2-3; 7 bases are shared with TRBD1. This CDR3 is 15 amino acids long. Per germline, CDR1 KGHSH and CDR2 LQKENI. With V trimmed by 2 bases and J by 6 bases, 8 bases remained unmatched. CDR3 in amino acids: CASSPEGGVGDTQYF. As DNA, the CDR3 is TGTGCCAGCTCACCAGAAGGGGGCGTCGGGGATACGCAGTATTTT.

This clonotype was detected ten times or more. The rearrangement joins TRBV5-1 to TRBJ1-1; D might be TRBD1 (5 bases). Germline assignment: CDR1 SGHRS and CDR2 YFSETQ. V lost 3 bases and J lost 3, with 18 bases in between. The CDR3 spans 16 residues. The CDR3 DNA follows: TGCGCCAGCAGCTCCAGGGCCTTCTATGACGACACTGAAGCTTTCTTT. Translated, it gives CASSSRAFYDDTEAFF.

This clonotype appeared once. One base away lies a much larger clone, so this may be a sequencing read error. The chain carries TRBV6-6 and TRBJ2-7; 7 bases are shared with TRBD1. The germline gives CDR1 MNHNY, CDR2 SVGAGI (reference sequence). V was pared by 8 bases and J by 5 bases, with 12 bases of the junction left unmatched. The CDR3 has 14 residues. CDR3 DNA sequence: TGTGCCAGCCGACCGGGACAGAGGACAGACGAGCAGTACTTC. Protein sequence: CASRPGQRTDEQYF.

This clonotype has more than one count but fewer than ten. The V and J genes are TRBV28 and TRBJ2-7, with D perhaps given as TRBD1 or TRBD2 (5 bases each). The CDR3 loop spans 14 amino acids. Germline V gives CDR1 MDHEN, CDR2 SYDVKM. The germline V and J ends were trimmed by 2 bases and 3 bases, with 11 bases remaining between them. In DNA, the CDR3 is TGTGCCAGCAGTTTAAATCGGGGCTACTACGAGCAGTACTTC. This translates into CASSLNRGYYEQYF.

This clonotype showed up just a few times. This chain uses TRBV5-5 with TRBJ2-3; TRBD2 agrees at 7 bases. V was clipped by 3 bases and J by 3 bases; unmatched bases: 4. Germline V gene data show CDR1 as SGHKS and CDR2 as YYEKEE (reference sequence). This CDR3 comprises 14 residues. In nucleotides, the CDR3 is TGTGCCAGCAGCTCATCGCGGGAGACAGATACGCAGTATTTT. Translated: CASSSSRETDTQYF.

Ten or more counts support this clonotype. The rearrangement joins TRBV20-1 to TRBJ2-7; possibly TRBD1 for D (6 bases). CDR3 length: 14 residues. Trimming cost V 0 bases and J 3 bases, with 12 bases left between them. Per the germline V gene, CDR1 is DFQATT and CDR2 is SNEGSKA (reference sequence). The DNA for the CDR3 is TGCAGTGCTAGAGATCTGCAGGGGCGCTACGAGCAGTACTTC. As protein: CSARDLQGRYEQYF.

This clonotype was counted a few times. The rearrangement joins TRBV2 to TRBJ2-5, with D uncertain. Germline V gene lookup returns CDR1 SNHLY and CDR2 FYNNEI. The ends were cut back, 2 bases at V and 2 bases at J, with 12 bases in the middle. The CDR3 has 15 residues. The CDR3 spells CASSERMGNQETQYF. CDR3 nucleotides: TGTGCCAGCAGTGAAAGGATGGGCAATCAAGAGACCCAGTACTTC.

Only a few counts were recorded for this clonotype. V usage is TRBV4-2 and J usage is TRBJ2-1; D is perhaps TRBD2 (6 bases). Germline V gene data show CDR1 as LGHNA and CDR2 as YNFKEQ. CDR3 length: 16 residues. The V end lost 3 bases, the J end lost 7 bases, and 19 bases lay between the germline ends. CDR3 loop: CASSHLDPNGGNEQFF. The CDR3 DNA reads TGTGCCAGCAGCCACCTGGACCCAAACGGAGGGAATGAGCAGTTCTTC.

The sample holds many counts of this clonotype. The chain has TRBV4-1 and TRBJ2-1, with 14 bases identical to TRBD2. After removal of 1 base from V and 6 bases from J, the junction contained 8 bases not matched to a gene. The CDR3 length is 18 residues. From germline, CDR1 is MGHRA and CDR2 YSYEKL. The CDR3 DNA sequence: TGCGCCAGCAGCCAAGGCCCGACCGGGACTAGCGGGGGCAATGAGCAGTTCTTC. Protein product: CASSQGPTGTSGGNEQFF.